A single sample is the source of the 2 T cell receptor beta chains below, sequenced in a study of type 1 regulatory T cells. Which antigens these TCRs recognize remains unknown. In TCRdb, the reads were re-called with MiXCR into one record per CDR3 protein. The table shows about 68,000 distinct CDR3 sequences, with around 68% occurring only once. The specimen was cultured T cells, either the whole culture or a sorted T cell fraction (not recorded which). Subset reported: Tr1-enriched cell product generated in vitro against host alloantigens. Receptors were obtained from a human donor in good health.

In this sample, this clonotype turned up a few times. The chain couples TRBV3-1 to TRBJ2-1, with 10 bases that match TRBD2. CDR1 is LGHDT and CDR2 is YNNKEL in the germline V gene (reference sequence). The CDR3 has 17 amino acids. The ends lost 1 base at V and 6 bases at J; junction bases unmatched: 9. The CDR3, as DNA: TGTGCCAGCAGCCAAGTAGGGAGCGGGAGGGCCGTCAATGAGCAGTTCTTC. This translates into CASSQVGSGRAVNEQFF.

The V gene is TRBV28, the J gene TRBJ2-3; 10 bases map to TRBD2. CDR1 MDHEN and CDR2 SYDVKM come from the germline V gene. V trimming: 4 bases; J trimming: 5 bases; junction bases outside the gene matches: 6. The CDR3 is 15 amino acids. The CDR3 nucleotides read TGTGCCAGCAGTTCACCGGGACTAGCGAAAGATACGCAGTATTTT. Protein sequence: CASSSPGLAKDTQYF.